The 9 T cell receptor beta chains listed next were all sequenced from one sample in a study of persistence of HIV-infected CD4 T cells (dated by TCRdb to the early 2020s). Antigen specificity for these receptors is unknown. The immunoSEQ hsTCRB assay version 4, run in survey mode, was used to sequence TCRbeta repertoires from genomic DNA. Entries here come from immuneACCESS through TCRdb and include only in-frame sequences with V and J called. Some clones fail to appear in such tables; in the studies checked, an unresolved V gene covers under half of the shortfall, and the cause of the remainder is unknown. Within this sample are some 41,000 clones, with about 87% of them counted one time only. 1.3% of the sample lies in the top ten. Taken with the paper, the label for treatment or condition translates to: suppressive antiretroviral therapy. As a nonspecific positive control representing the CD4+ T cell repertoire, cells were stimulated with anti-CD3/anti-CD28 magnetic beads. Responding CD4+ T cells were sorted on the basis of upregulation of both CD40 ligand and CD69.

Sequencing used CD4+ T cells sorted from PBMCs after approximately 19-hour stimulation, obtained from a patient who received antiretroviral therapy. Explained via the paper, the cell subset or site label denotes: CD40L+CD69+ CD4 T cells responding to anti-CD3/anti-CD28 beads, representing the overall repertoire. The receptors come from an adult man with HIV who was CMV-seropositive.

The CDR3 reads CASNAAGVSEETQYF. The CDR3 coding sequence is TGTGCCAGTAATGCGGCGGGGGTGAGCGAAGAGACCCAGTACTTC. The chain has TRBV19 and TRBJ2-5; 7 bases are a match to TRBD2. The germline CDR1 and CDR2 sequences are LNHDA and SQIVND (reference sequence). The V and J ends lost 7 bases and 3 bases, in that order; junction bases with no gene match: 11. There are 15 residues in the CDR3.

The CDR3 region has the DNA TGTGCCAGCTCACCGGGACAGAACTCTGGAAACACCATATATTTT. It yields the protein CASSPGQNSGNTIYF. The rearrangement joins TRBV18 to TRBJ1-3; 7 nucleotides line up with TRBD1. In germline, CDR1 is KGHSH, CDR2 LQKENI. The CDR3 runs to 15 residues. Trimming cost V 3 bases and J 0 bases; bases outside gene matches: 2.

The chain recombines TRBV5-6 with TRBJ1-1, with D tentatively TRBD1 (6 bases). The CDR3 contains 16 residues. CDR1 is SGHDT and CDR2 is YYEEEE in the germline V gene. The V end was cut by 3 bases, the J end by 0 bases, with 15 bases between. The CDR3 nucleotides read TGTGCCAGCAGCTCCCTGGACAGCCCGATGAACACTGAAGCTTTCTTT. Its translation: CASSSLDSPMNTEAFF.

About this clone: The junction differs from germline at one of its ends, possibly a read error. In the same sample, other DNA sequences code for this CDR3. The chain recombines TRBV5-4 with TRBJ1-6; tentatively, D is TRBD1 (5 bases). The CDR3 totals 14 residues. Germline V gene sequence: CDR1 SGHNT, CDR2 YYREEE (reference sequence). CDR3 loop: CASSTGRNNSPLHF. CDR3 bases: TGCGCCAGCAGCACGGGACGGAATAATTCACCCCTCCACTTT.

The J gene is TRBJ2-3, the V gene TRBV3-1 (or the pseudogene TRBV3-2); D is perhaps TRBD2 (7 bases). V lost 0 bases and J lost 5, with 21 bases in between. The CDR3 has 18 amino acids. Germline assignment: CDR1 LGHDT and CDR2 YNNKEL (reference sequence). This CDR3 reads CASSQDKRGHPFQDTQYF. CDR3 DNA sequence: TGTGCCAGCAGCCAAGATAAGCGGGGACATCCTTTTCAAGATACGCAGTATTTT.

This clone occurred once. J is TRBJ2-1 and V is TRBV5-1, with 8 positions matching TRBD1. V was clipped by 4 bases and J by 3 bases; unmatched bases: 12. The CDR3 consists of 17 residues. Germline CDR1 reads SGHRS; CDR2 reads YFSETQ. The CDR3 sequence: CASSPPVMGTGYNEQFF. The CDR3 region has the DNA TGCGCCAGCAGCCCACCGGTTATGGGGACAGGCTACAATGAGCAGTTCTTC.

The gene calls are TRBV19 and TRBJ1-2, with D possibly matching TRBD1 (6 bases). The CDR3 has 13 amino acids. Between the trimmed V and J ends, which lost 3 bases and 5 bases, there was a span of 10 bases. In germline, CDR1 is LNHDA, CDR2 SQIVND (reference sequence). The CDR3, as DNA: TGTGCCAGTAGTATGGGACACCGATATGGCTACACCTTC. Translating it yields CASSMGHRYGYTF.

CDR3 residues: CASGGQGANTEAFF. The CDR3 nucleotides are TGTGCCAGTGGGGGACAGGGGGCGAACACTGAAGCTTTCTTT. The chain links TRBV2 to TRBJ1-1, with 12 positions matching TRBD1. This CDR3 is built from 14 residues. Looked up from germline, CDR1 is SNHLY and CDR2 is FYNNEI. J gave up 1 base and V 9 bases, and 3 bases lay outside the gene matches.

The rearrangement uses TRBV19 and TRBJ1-5; 7 positions agree with TRBD1. Germline CDR1 is LNHDA and CDR2 is SQIVND (reference sequence). The CDR3 has 13 amino acids. Unmatched junction bases numbered 8, after V lost 9 bases and J lost 6 bases. Here the CDR3 reads CASSGQGGQPQHF. The CDR3 nucleotides are TGTGCCAGCAGTGGCCAGGGGGGTCAGCCCCAGCATTTT.